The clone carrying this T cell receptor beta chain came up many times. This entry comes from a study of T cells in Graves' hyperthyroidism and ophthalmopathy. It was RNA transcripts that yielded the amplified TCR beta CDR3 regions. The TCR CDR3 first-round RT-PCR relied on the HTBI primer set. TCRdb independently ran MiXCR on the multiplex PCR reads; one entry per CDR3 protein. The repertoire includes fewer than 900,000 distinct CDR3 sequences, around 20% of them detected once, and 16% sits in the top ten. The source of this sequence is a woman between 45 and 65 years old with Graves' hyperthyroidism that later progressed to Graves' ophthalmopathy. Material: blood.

The CDR3 loop is CASSLVSSPGELFF. The CDR3 nucleotides are TGTGCCAGCAGCTTAGTCTCTAGCCCCGGGGAGCTGTTTTTT. The J gene is TRBJ2-2, the V gene TRBV7-9; tentatively, D is TRBD2 (5 bases). The V end lost 1 base, the J end lost 6 bases, and 9 bases lay between the germline ends. Germline CDR1 reads SEHNR; CDR2 reads FQNEAQ (reference sequence). The CDR3 has 14 amino acids.